The clone carrying this T cell receptor beta chain was detected only a few times. Its target is not known. These data belong to a study of identical twins. Study-level findings and limits: Models underestimated out-of-frame TCR alpha sharing in monozygotic twins.

TCRdb fed the 5' RACE reads into MiXCR, producing one record per CDR3 protein. The profile covers 400,000 to 550,000 distinct CDR3 sequences, with approximately 14% appearing a single time and approximately 1% taken by the ten largest. Another study also made use of these data, one on yellow fever vaccine responses in identical twins.

Source material: CD4+ T cells sorted from blood. The receptor was derived from a woman between 18 and 29 years old in good health.

The CDR3 DNA reads TGTGCCAGCAGCCTTACCACCGTGAGCTACACCTTC. Translating gives CASSLTTVSYTF. The rearrangement uses TRBV5-5 and TRBJ1-2; no firm D call. Germline V lookup: CDR1 SGHKS, CDR2 YYEKEE (reference sequence). V gave up 4 bases and J gave up 9 bases, with 13 bases separating them. There are 12 residues in the CDR3. The full variable domain, completed using reference TRBV5-5 and TRBJ1-2, is DAGVTQSPTHLIKTRGQQVTLRCSPISGHKSVSWYQQVLGQGPQFIFQYYEKEERGRGNFPDRFSARQFPNYSSELNVNALLLGDSALYLCASSLTTVSYTFGSGTRLTVV.